This T cell receptor beta chain was profiled in a study of sequential checkpoint blockade in melanoma (dated 2019 in TCRdb). As for the study more broadly: Using 1:1 randomization, the trial assigned patients either to first-line nivolumab followed by ipilimumab (arm A) or to ipilimumab followed by nivolumab (arm B). Maintenance nivolumab was given following each of the two trial sequences.

With respect to this clone: The clone's antigen remains unknown. No much larger clone is present one base from it, and per-base qualities are unavailable.

The investigation overall reported the following: The response-prediction model combining TCR metrics and mutation burden needs validation in larger, independent patient cohorts.

In the paper's terms, the treatment or condition label means: randomized to nivolumab then ipilimumab (arm A) or the reverse (arm B). No trial patient had received prior DNA-damaging chemotherapy. Thawed PBMCs were sorted on a FACS Aria II flow cytometer to isolate live CD3+CD8+ cells negative for CD19 and CD56. The samples were obtained from melanoma patients enrolled in CheckMate 064, an open-label, randomized phase II trial testing sequential checkpoint blockade. Peripheral blood mononuclear cells were collected by leukapheresis, purified with Ficoll-Paque, and frozen in human serum with approximately 10% DMSO. Right after sorting, the blood CD3+CD8+ cells were verified to be >95% pure, and DNA extraction followed. The immunoSEQ Assay was used to immunosequence TCRbeta CDR3 regions from genomic DNA. Prior to high-throughput sequencing, genomic DNA was amplified by bias-controlled multiplex PCR. On the study's bioinformatics: To quantify the absolute abundance of each unique TCRbeta CDR3 region, the sequences were collapsed and filtered. Clonality, defined as 1 minus Pielou's evenness, was calculated using productive rearrangements only. A previously published method was used to identify clones whose frequencies were significantly greater in on-treatment samples than in baseline samples. The immuneACCESS repertoire file appears here via TCRdb, limited to in-frame rearrangements. These files lack a portion of the clones; in checked studies, under half of the deficit traces to unresolved V genes, and the cause of the others is not known. That table is the source of V, J and clone size, and D and trimming were worked out from the DNA. This sample comprises around 20,000 clones, about four fifths of them detected only once. The top ten clones comprise 35% to 45% of the sample.

Taken from cysteine to phenylalanine, the CDR3 has 16 residues. Kept here is only the CDR3 DNA, which spans 48 bases and is read in frame from base 1. The germline V gene yields SGDLS for CDR1 and YYNGEE for CDR2. V loses 3 bases of germline sequence and J loses 5 bases, and the interval between the two ends is 20 bases. The V and J segments used are TRBV9 and TRBJ1-1, with TRBD1 as a weak D call on 5 bases. The sample here was CD8+ T cells sorted from blood (inferred from file names), taken from a patient given nivolumab and ipilimumab in sequence. The clonotype comes from a human donor with melanoma. The CDR3 in this case is CASSATLDSYGTEAFF. At the DNA level, the sequence is TGTGCCAGCAGCGCTACCCTCGACAGCTACGGGACTGAAGCTTTCTTT.